The 21 T cell receptor beta chains below all came from one sample that was sequenced in a study of T cell responses to AZD1222 COVID-19 vaccine. The repertoire was sequenced with immunoSEQ multiplex PCR; TCRdb's copy has only in-frame clones and lacks some. The sample lists 150,000 to 200,000 clones, 94% occurring once. This sample comprised peripheral blood, obtained on day 0 of AZD1222 vaccination. These receptors all come from an adult in good health.

This chain connects TRBV5-1 to TRBJ1-3; D ambiguous. CDR1 and CDR2 (germline): SGHRS, YFSETQ. CDR3 length: 14 residues. V was trimmed by 0 bases and J by 2 bases, leaving 6 bases between them. The CDR3 reads CASSLGVTGNTIYF. The DNA of the CDR3 is TGCGCCAGCAGCTTGGGGGTTACTGGAAACACCATATATTTT.

This chain connects TRBV19 to TRBJ2-7; D remains unclear. V lost 4 bases, J lost 3 bases, and 16 bases lay in between. The CDR3 spans 15 residues. Germline V gene lookup returns CDR1 LNHDA and CDR2 SQIVND (reference sequence). CDR3 residues: CASSTTARPIYEQYF. CDR3 DNA sequence: TGTGCCAGTAGTACCACGGCCAGACCTATCTACGAGCAGTACTTC.

This clone was counted a single time. The genes are TRBV27 and TRBJ1-1; 10 bases are a match to TRBD1. The CDR3 runs 15 residues. Trimming at V came to 1 base and at J to 4 bases, leaving 3 bases not matched to a gene. Germline values: CDR1 MNHEY, CDR2 SMNVEV (reference sequence). CDR3 residues: CASSLWTGGGTEAFF. CDR3 coding DNA: TGTGCCAGCAGTTTATGGACAGGGGGTGGCACTGAAGCTTTCTTT.

The V call is TRBV6-1, the J call TRBJ1-2; D is ambiguous. CDR1 MNHNS and CDR2 SASEGT come from the germline V gene. Trimming shortened V by 0 bases and J by 7 bases, and 12 bases separated the two germline ends. The CDR3 runs 14 residues. DNA of the CDR3: TGTGCCAGCAGTGAAGCGCCCTTTCGGGGTGGCTACACCTTC. It specifies CASSEAPFRGGYTF.

The V gene is TRBV3-1 (or the pseudogene TRBV3-2), the J gene TRBJ1-1; possibly TRBD1 for D (5 bases). V lost 4 bases and J lost 8, with 20 bases in between. The CDR3 consists of 15 residues. The germline gives CDR1 LGHDT, CDR2 YNNKEL (reference sequence). CDR3 bases: TGTGCCAGCAGCCCCCCCGGGGGAGGGGTCGGGGAAGCTTTCTTT. It is translated as CASSPPGGGVGEAFF.

V gene TRBV27 combines with J gene TRBJ1-5; D gene uncertain. The V gene's germline CDR1 is MNHEY and CDR2 SMNVEV (reference sequence). V lost 3 bases and J 4 bases, leaving 7 bases between the germline ends. This CDR3 region has 13 residues. The DNA for the CDR3 is TGTGCCAGCAGTTTGAGGATTAATCAGCCCCAGCATTTT. The encoded protein is CASSLRINQPQHF.

The rearrangement joins TRBV11-2 to TRBJ2-7; D unclear. Deletions cut 1 base from V and 5 bases from J, with 12 bases between. In germline, CDR1 is SGHAT, CDR2 FQNNGV. The CDR3 loop spans 14 amino acids. Here the CDR3 reads CASSLGAIPNEQYF. The CDR3 bases are TGTGCCAGCAGCTTAGGGGCGATCCCTAACGAGCAGTACTTC.

This clone is a singleton in its sample. The gene calls are TRBV7-2 and TRBJ2-1, with D unresolved. Trimming stripped 1 base from V and 0 bases from J, with 10 bases between. The CDR3 length is 16 residues. Germline V lookup: CDR1 SGHTA, CDR2 FQGNSA. CDR3: CASSLESTSSYNEQFF. The CDR3 bases are TGTGCCAGCAGCTTAGAGTCGACCAGCTCCTACAATGAGCAGTTCTTC.

This clone was recorded once. The chain employs TRBV11-2 and TRBJ1-2; D unclear. This CDR3 is 12 amino acids long. Germline CDR1 is SGHAT and CDR2 is FQNNGV. V was trimmed by 6 bases and J by 6 bases, leaving 11 bases between them. The CDR3 DNA is TGTGCCAGCAGGACCTACGGGGATGGCTACACCTTC. It is translated as CASRTYGDGYTF.

The J gene is TRBJ2-1, the V gene TRBV5-1, with D tentatively TRBD2 (5 bases). The germline V gene encodes CDR1 SGHRS and CDR2 YFSETQ. V was clipped by 3 bases and J by 0 bases, with 10 bases between them. This CDR3 is 15 amino acids long. DNA for the CDR3: TGCGCCAGCAGCTCCGGACTTACCTCCTACAATGAGCAGTTCTTC. This translates into CASSSGLTSYNEQFF.

V is TRBV28 and J is TRBJ1-5; no clear D gene. V was trimmed by 3 bases and J by 11 bases, leaving 5 bases between them. The germline V gene encodes CDR1 MDHEN and CDR2 SYDVKM. CDR3 length equals 10 residues. Written as DNA, the CDR3 is TGTGCCAGCAGTTTCCAGACCCAGCATTTT. It is translated as CASSFQTQHF. Combining the CDR3 with reference TRBV28 and TRBJ1-5 gives the whole variable domain DVKVTQSSRYLVKRTGEKVFLECVQDMDHENMFWYRQDPGLGLRLIYFSYDVKMKEKGDIPEGYSVSREKKERFSLILESASTNQTSMYLCASSFQTQHFGDGTRLSIL.

The chain joins TRBV18 to TRBJ1-2, with D possibly being TRBD1 (6 bases). The V end lost 1 base, the J end lost 4 bases, and 10 bases lay between the germline ends. This CDR3 has 14 residues. Germline-derived CDR1 and CDR2 are KGHSH and LQKENI. The CDR3 DNA sequence: TGTGCCAGCTCACCACGGGGGCTCGGCTATGGCTACACCTTC. This encodes CASSPRGLGYGYTF.

The V and J genes are TRBV28 and TRBJ1-1; D is perhaps TRBD1 (6 bases). V was cut by 7 bases and J by 1 base, with 19 bases left in between. The germline V gene encodes CDR1 MDHEN and CDR2 SYDVKM. This CDR3 contains 16 residues. CDR3 coding DNA: TGTGCCAGCACTCATAGGGGGGGGGCAAAGAACACTGAAGCTTTCTTT. Protein product: CASTHRGGAKNTEAFF.

The rearrangement links TRBV27 to TRBJ2-1; 10 positions match TRBD1. The CDR3 loop spans 14 amino acids. Trimming removed 10 bases from V and 4 bases from J; junction bases left unmatched: 7. Germline CDR1 MNHEY, CDR2 SMNVEV (reference sequence). The CDR3 DNA sequence: TGTGCCACCCTCCGGGACAGGGGTTACAATGAGCAGTTCTTC. Amino acids: CATLRDRGYNEQFF.

The V and J genes are TRBV7-3 and TRBJ2-2; 7 positions match TRBD2. Germline V gene data show CDR1 as SGHTA and CDR2 as FQGTGA. V shed 5 bases, J shed 1 base, and the junction held 4 bases outside the gene matches. The CDR3 contains 15 residues. The CDR3 protein is CASSRTSENTGELFF. In nucleotides, the CDR3 is TGTGCCAGCAGCCGGACTAGTGAGAACACCGGGGAGCTGTTTTTT. Complete variable domain (other parts from reference TRBV7-3 and TRBJ2-2): GAGVSQTPSNKVTEKGKYVELRCDPISGHTALYWYRQSLGQGPEFLIYFQGTGAADDSGLPNDRFFAVRPEGSVSTLKIQRTERGDSAVYLCASSRTSENTGELFFGEGSRLTVL.

The chain has TRBV7-6 and TRBJ2-7; possible D gene TRBD2, 7 bases. The germline V gene has CDR1 SGHVS and CDR2 FNYEAQ. The CDR3 is 17 residues long. Trimming shortened V by 5 bases and J by 3 bases, and 23 bases separated the two germline ends. The chain's CDR3 is CASSPRGRGSEGYEQYF. The CDR3 DNA follows: TGTGCCAGCAGCCCCCGGGGGCGGGGGTCCGAGGGCTACGAGCAGTACTTC.

The chain has TRBV14 and TRBJ1-2; D ambiguous. With 5 bases removed from V and 3 bases from J, the gap between germline ends came to 10 bases. The CDR3 spans 13 residues. Germline loops: CDR1 SGHDN, CDR2 FVKESK. The CDR3 reads CASSAFGDYGYTF. The CDR3 nucleotides are TGTGCCAGCAGCGCCTTTGGAGACTATGGCTACACCTTC. The full variable domain, completed using reference TRBV14 and TRBJ1-2, is EAGVTQFPSHSVIEKGQTVTLRCDPISGHDNLYWYRRVMGKEIKFLLHFVKESKQDESGMPNNRFLAERTGGTYSTLKVQPAELEDSGVYFCASSAFGDYGYTFGSGTRLTVV.

The CDR3 bases are TGTGCCAGCAGCTTAGCCCGGGGGACTACATACTACGAGCAGTACTTC. Protein sequence: CASSLARGTTYYEQYF. The chain combines TRBV7-8 with TRBJ2-7; 7 bases line up with TRBD2. The CDR3 length is 16 residues. The germline V gene has CDR1 SGHVS and CDR2 FQNEAQ. Unmatched junction bases numbered 8, after V lost 0 bases and J lost 3 bases.

V usage is TRBV28 and J usage is TRBJ1-2; D is unresolved. The CDR3 runs to 17 residues. Trimming pared 4 bases from V and 4 bases from J, leaving 22 bases between. CDR1 is MDHEN and CDR2 is SYDVKM in the germline V gene. This CDR3 reads CASSSVRRNRPSYGYTF. For the CDR3, the DNA is TGTGCCAGCAGTTCTGTTCGACGGAACCGGCCTAGCTATGGCTACACCTTC.

The V call is TRBV4-1, the J call TRBJ1-5, with D hard to call. The CDR3 runs 13 residues. Germline V CDR1 and CDR2: MGHRA, YSYEKL. V was cut by 4 bases and J by 7 bases, with 11 bases left in between. The CDR3 DNA sequence: TGCGCCAGCAGCCCTGCGGGTTGGCAGCCCCAGCATTTT. Its translation: CASSPAGWQPQHF.

The V and J genes are TRBV4-1 and TRBJ2-3; D remains ambiguous. This CDR3 has 14 residues. Trimming cost V 0 bases and J 6 bases, with 10 bases left between them. CDR1 is MGHRA, CDR2 YSYEKL, per germline. CDR3 coding DNA: TGCGCCAGCAGCCAAGACGAGGAAGTGGATACGCAGTATTTT. Amino acid sequence: CASSQDEEVDTQYF.